This TCR beta chain was recorded in a study of control samples from healthy donors and cancer patients. The CDR3 extends over 15 amino acids. Germline CDR1 PRHDT, CDR2 FYEKMQ (reference sequence). V dropped 2 bases and J dropped 0 bases, with 9 bases sitting between them. Measured with immunoSEQ multiplex PCR; TCRdb has only the in-frame clones, and not every one. This table has more than 75,000 clones, roughly 83% appearing once. Material for sequencing was PBMCs. The chain is built from TRBV13 and TRBJ2-3; D might be TRBD2 (6 bases). The sequence was obtained from a man aged 70-80 years with lung cancer. DNA of the CDR3: TGTGCCAGCAGCTTAAGGCTAGCGAGCACAGATACGCAGTATTTT. Translated, it gives CASSLRLASTDTQYF.